The present T cell receptor beta chain was sequenced within a study of cytomegalovirus exposure and HLA in healthy donors. Whole-study results and caveats: In a later analysis, most CMV-associated TCR beta chains appeared HLA-restricted. When a later analysis was performed, an Asian-associated ancestry cluster reportedly had fewer N-insertions than the roughly 700-donor mean. Some V segments (TRBV6-2 and TRBV6-3 among them) were excluded as indistinguishable.

CDR3 length: 15 amino acids. Per germline, CDR1 SGHTA and CDR2 FQGNSA. V lost 5 bases to trimming and J lost 1 base, with 12 bases between them. This clone appeared a single time. Its specificity is not known. PCR amplification relied on 60 Vbeta primers (plus 13 Jbeta primers). Generated by immunoSEQ multiplex PCR, the TCRdb table keeps only in-frame clones and is missing some. The sample shows some 150,000 clones, around nine tenths of them seen only once. This TCR derives from a woman younger than 45 in good health and CMV-seronegative. Material for sequencing was PBMCs. The V gene is TRBV7-2, the J gene TRBJ1-5, with D perhaps TRBD1 (6 bases). This chain's CDR3 is CASSPRQESNQPQHF. CDR3 in DNA: TGTGCCAGCAGCCCCCGACAGGAGAGCAATCAGCCCCAGCATTTT.